What follows are 17 T cell receptor beta chains derived from one specimen sequenced in a study of CD8 T cells in ankylosing spondylitis (dated by TCRdb to about 2017). The library was made by 5' RACE. Data came from an Illumina HiSeq 2500. The raw public reads went through TCRdb reprocessing: fastp at Q25, MiXCR clone calling, in-frame beta chains kept. Entries that share a CDR3 protein sequence are merged under the most common genes and DNA. This sample has 250,000 to 350,000 distinct CDR3 sequences in its table, and 20% of those were observed once. Roughly 8.3% of the sample lies in the top ten. The sample taken for sequencing was blood, either unsorted or a sorted T cell fraction (not recorded which). These receptors were taken from a male donor with ankylosing spondylitis or in good health (not recorded which).

The table lists this clonotype with many counts. V gene TRBV9 combines with J gene TRBJ2-1; a possible D gene is TRBD1 (6 bases). This CDR3 contains 18 residues. CDR1 and CDR2 (germline): SGDLS, YYNGEE. Trimming removed 1 base at V and 5 bases at J, with 22 bases between. The CDR3 loop is CASSVSRTGRGSHNEQFF. The CDR3 bases are TGTGCCAGCAGCGTATCCCGGACGGGCAGGGGTTCCCACAATGAGCAGTTCTTC. The entire variable domain, with the rest obtained from reference TRBV9 and TRBJ2-1, is as follows: DSGVTQTPKHLITATGQRVTLRCSPRSGDLSVYWYQQSLDQGLQFLIQYYNGEERAKGNILERFSAQQFPDLHSELNLSSLELGDSALYFCASSVSRTGRGSHNEQFFGPGTRLTVL.

The chain couples TRBV5-1 to TRBJ2-5, with D unresolved. Germline assignment: CDR1 SGHRS and CDR2 YFSETQ. The ends were cut back, 0 bases at V and 7 bases at J, with 19 bases in the middle. This CDR3 is built from 16 residues. The CDR3 here is CASSLAAGSQTGTQYF. The CDR3, as DNA: TGCGCCAGCAGCTTGGCCGCCGGGTCTCAGACGGGGACCCAGTACTTC.

This clonotype was seen a few times. The chain joins TRBV20-1 to TRBJ1-4; a possible D gene is TRBD1 (6 bases). The CDR3 is made up of 14 amino acids. V was cut by 3 bases and J by 8 bases, with 16 bases left in between. Germline-derived CDR1 and CDR2 are DFQATT and SNEGSKA (reference sequence). In DNA, the CDR3 is TGCAGTGCTAGTGCTGGGACACCCGAGGAAAAACTGTTTTTT. It is translated as CSASAGTPEEKLFF.

The CDR3 region is CASSFPGRTALPDQPQHF. The CDR3 DNA follows: TGTGCCAGCAGTTTTCCCGGCCGGACAGCACTCCCCGATCAGCCCCAGCATTTT. The chain carries TRBV28 and TRBJ1-5; possibly TRBD1 for D (6 bases). Trimming took 3 bases from V and 5 from J, leaving 23 bases between them. Germline assignment: CDR1 MDHEN and CDR2 SYDVKM. The CDR3 runs to 18 residues.

The J gene is TRBJ2-3, the V gene TRBV7-8; no clear D gene. V was shortened by 1 base and J by 3 bases, with 17 bases between the two germline ends. The CDR3 spans 17 residues. Germline CDR1 and CDR2: SGHVS and FQNEAQ. The DNA of the CDR3 is TGTGCCAGCAGCTTAGGGAGTGGGTGGACCGCAACAGATACGCAGTATTTT. Protein sequence: CASSLGSGWTATDTQYF.

This clonotype was counted a few times. The chain carries TRBV28 and TRBJ2-1, with TRBD2 identical over 15 bases. Germline values: CDR1 MDHEN, CDR2 SYDVKM. This CDR3 comprises 13 residues. The CDR3 nucleotides read TGTGCTACCGCGGGACTAGCGGGGGGTGAGCAGTTCTTC. Translating it yields CATAGLAGGEQFF.

This clonotype was recorded at least ten times. V is TRBV5-1 and J is TRBJ1-1, with TRBD1 matching 8 bases. Germline trimming cut 4 bases from V and 4 bases from J; bases unmatched to any gene: 6. Looked up from germline, CDR1 is SGHRS and CDR2 is YFSETQ. This CDR3 contains 14 residues. This CDR3 reads CASSAQTGGTEAFF. The CDR3 nucleotides are TGCGCCAGCAGCGCACAAACAGGGGGCACTGAAGCTTTCTTT.

The chain combines TRBV12-3 or TRBV12-4 with TRBJ1-6; D call uncertain. Trimming shortened V by 7 bases and J by 0 bases, and 7 bases separated the two germline ends. The CDR3 is 14 residues long. CDR3: CASKGSSYNSPLHF. CDR3 DNA: TGTGCCAGCAAAGGAAGCTCCTATAATTCACCCCTCCACTTT.

This clonotype was detected only a few times. The chain employs TRBV3-1 and TRBJ2-3; 10 nucleotides align to TRBD2. The CDR3 loop spans 16 amino acids. The V and J ends lost 4 bases and 5 bases, in that order; junction bases with no gene match: 9. CDR1 is LGHDT, CDR2 YNNKEL, per germline (reference sequence). The CDR3 DNA reads TGTGCCAGCAGCCCTACTAAGGCTAGCGGGGGAGATACGCAGTATTTT. It yields the protein CASSPTKASGGDTQYF.

The V call is TRBV30, the J call TRBJ1-2, with D tentatively TRBD1 (6 bases). The CDR3 runs to 13 residues. The V gene lost 5 bases and the J gene lost 2 bases, with 12 bases spanning the gap. CDR1 is GTSNPN and CDR2 is SVGIG in the germline V gene (reference sequence). CDR3 sequence: CAWGGSLNYGYTF. CDR3 DNA sequence: TGTGCCTGGGGGGGCAGTTTAAACTATGGCTACACCTTC.

The table lists this clonotype with a few counts. The J gene is TRBJ1-3, the V gene TRBV12-3 or TRBV12-4, with D unclear. The CDR3 is 16 residues long. V shed 2 bases and J shed 1 base, with 12 bases lying between them. The CDR3 DNA reads as TGTGCCAGCAGTTTATCGGGCGGGGTTTCTGGAAACACCATATATTTT. As protein: CASSLSGGVSGNTIYF.

This clonotype was seen at least ten times. The chain is built from TRBV20-1 and TRBJ1-3, with D tentatively TRBD1 (5 bases). The germline V and J ends were trimmed by 4 bases and 1 base, with 11 bases remaining between them. There are 14 residues in the CDR3. The germline V gene encodes CDR1 DFQATT and CDR2 SNEGSKA (reference sequence). The CDR3 loop is CSATGTESGNTIYF. For the CDR3, the DNA is TGCAGTGCTACCGGGACCGAATCTGGAAACACCATATATTTT.

This clonotype was detected only a few times. As DNA, the CDR3 is TGTGCCAGCAGCCCTAACAGGGCCTACTATGGCTACACCTTC. Amino acids: CASSPNRAYYGYTF. The chain combines TRBV14 with TRBJ1-2; possible D gene TRBD1, 6 bases. The CDR3 has 14 amino acids. Trimming removed 4 bases from V and 3 bases from J, with 12 bases in between. Germline V gene lookup returns CDR1 SGHDN and CDR2 FVKESK.

This rearrangement joins TRBV9 to TRBJ1-1; D call uncertain. Germline values: CDR1 SGDLS, CDR2 YYNGEE. The CDR3 runs to 12 residues. The germline V and J ends were trimmed by 5 bases and 6 bases, with 11 bases remaining between them. The CDR3 nucleotides read TGTGCCAGCAGTCCAGCCAGGCCTGAAGCTTTCTTT. It codes for CASSPARPEAFF.

This chain connects TRBV30 to TRBJ2-7, with D possibly being TRBD1 (5 bases). V lost 0 bases and J lost 3, with 9 bases in between. CDR1 GTSNPN and CDR2 SVGIG come from the germline V gene (reference sequence). This CDR3 comprises 13 residues. CDR3 protein: CAWSVGAVYEQYV. Written as DNA, the CDR3 is TGTGCCTGGAGTGTAGGGGCCGTCTACGAGCAGTACGTC.

This clonotype turned up a few times. This chain's CDR3 is CASSVGGGGLAEKLFF. The CDR3 DNA is TGTGCCAGCAGCGTAGGCGGTGGGGGGCTTGCGGAAAAACTGTTTTTT. This chain links TRBV9 with TRBJ1-4; the D gene is possibly TRBD1 (6 bases). Germline CDR1 reads SGDLS; CDR2 reads YYNGEE. The CDR3 runs 16 residues. V shed 0 bases and J shed 8 bases, with 17 bases lying between them. The entire variable domain, with the rest obtained from reference TRBV9 and TRBJ1-4, is as follows: DSGVTQTPKHLITATGQRVTLRCSPRSGDLSVYWYQQSLDQGLQFLIQYYNGEERAKGNILERFSAQQFPDLHSELNLSSLELGDSALYFCASSVGGGGLAEKLFFGSGTQLSVL.

The table lists this clonotype with a few counts. The V gene is TRBV12-3 or TRBV12-4, the J gene TRBJ1-4; possible D gene TRBD1, 5 bases. This CDR3 spans 15 amino acids. V was cut by 6 bases and J by 3 bases, with 14 bases left in between. In DNA form, the CDR3 reads TGTGCCAGCAGGTCAACTGGGGCAGCTAATGAAAAACTGTTTTTT. Encoded protein: CASRSTGAANEKLFF.